The following is a T cell receptor beta chain sequence with its context. The data stem from a study of T cell changes during pregnancy in multiple sclerosis. Generated by immunoSEQ multiplex PCR, the TCRdb table keeps only in-frame clones and is missing some. The sample gives roughly 56,000 clones, approximately 91% of which show up once; 1.5% to 2% is in the top ten. The V gene lost 7 bases and the J gene lost 2 bases, with 14 bases spanning the gap. The CDR3 runs to 14 residues. The V gene's germline CDR1 is MNHNY and CDR2 SVGAGI (reference sequence). Specimen: peripheral blood, collected in the first trimester of pregnancy. The sequence was collected from a female donor with multiple sclerosis, enrolled in a pregnancy study. V is TRBV6-6 and J is TRBJ1-1, with D perhaps TRBD1 (5 bases). The CDR3 nucleotides are TGTGCCAGCACCCCCCGGGGGGGAAACACTGAAGCTTTCTTT. This codes for CASTPRGGNTEAFF.